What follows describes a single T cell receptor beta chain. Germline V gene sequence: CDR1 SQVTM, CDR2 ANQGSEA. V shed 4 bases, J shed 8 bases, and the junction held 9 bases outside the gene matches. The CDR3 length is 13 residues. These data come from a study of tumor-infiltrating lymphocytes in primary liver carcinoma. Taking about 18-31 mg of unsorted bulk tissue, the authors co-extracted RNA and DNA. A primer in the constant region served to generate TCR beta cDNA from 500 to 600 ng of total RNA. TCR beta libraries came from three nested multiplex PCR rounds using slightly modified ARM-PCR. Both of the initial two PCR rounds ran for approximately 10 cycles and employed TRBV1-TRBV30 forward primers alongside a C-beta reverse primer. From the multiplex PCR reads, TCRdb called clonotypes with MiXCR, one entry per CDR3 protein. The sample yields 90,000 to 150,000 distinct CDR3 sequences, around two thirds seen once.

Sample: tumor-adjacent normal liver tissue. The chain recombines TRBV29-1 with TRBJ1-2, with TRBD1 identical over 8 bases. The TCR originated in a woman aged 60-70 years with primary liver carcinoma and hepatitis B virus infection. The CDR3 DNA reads TGCAGCGTTGGTGCAGGGGGCTCTGAGGGCTACACCTTC. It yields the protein CSVGAGGSEGYTF.